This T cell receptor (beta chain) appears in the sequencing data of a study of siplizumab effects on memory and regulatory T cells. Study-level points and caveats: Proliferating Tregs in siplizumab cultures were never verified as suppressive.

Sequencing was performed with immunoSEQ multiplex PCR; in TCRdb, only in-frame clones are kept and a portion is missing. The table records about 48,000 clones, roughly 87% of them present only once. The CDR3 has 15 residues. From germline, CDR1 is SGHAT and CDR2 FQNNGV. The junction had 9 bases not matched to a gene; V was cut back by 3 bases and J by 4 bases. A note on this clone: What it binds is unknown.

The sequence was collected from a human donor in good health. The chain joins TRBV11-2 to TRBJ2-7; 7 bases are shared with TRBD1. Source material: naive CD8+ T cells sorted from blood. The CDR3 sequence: CASSFETGSTYEQYF. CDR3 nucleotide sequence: TGTGCCAGCAGCTTCGAGACAGGGAGTACGTACGAGCAGTACTTC.